This TCR beta chain was recorded in a study of technical replicates of blood from four donors. Per germline, CDR1 MNHEY and CDR2 SVGAGI. This CDR3 contains 15 residues. V was clipped by 7 bases and J by 0 bases, with 12 bases between them. This clone occurred once. The assay was immunoSEQ multiplex PCR, and TCRdb's table has in-frame clones only and misses some. This table has about 88,000 clones, about 95% appearing once. This TCR came from a human donor in good health. Sequenced input: T cells isolated from PBMCs. The chain carries TRBV6-5 and TRBJ1-4, with D uncertain. The CDR3 region is CASTPERATNEKLFF. The CDR3 region has the DNA TGTGCCAGCACCCCGGAGAGGGCAACTAATGAAAAACTGTTTTTT.